One TCR beta chain is described in this entry. Measured with immunoSEQ multiplex PCR; TCRdb has only the in-frame clones, and not every one. The table includes 75,000 to 95,000 clones, about 90% detected once. The germline V gene encodes CDR1 MGHRA and CDR2 YSYEKL. The CDR3 consists of 14 residues. The V gene end was trimmed by 4 bases and the J gene end by 3 bases; junction bases not matched to a gene: 5. This entry is derived from a study of T cell changes during pregnancy in multiple sclerosis. The source is a female donor in good health, enrolled as a control in a pregnancy study. The sequencing used peripheral blood, collected in the first trimester of pregnancy. This sequence joins TRBV4-1 and TRBJ2-7; TRBD1 matches 8 bases. DNA of the CDR3: TGCGCCAGCAGCCCGACGGACAGGGTCTACGAGCAGTACTTC. Its protein is CASSPTDRVYEQYF.